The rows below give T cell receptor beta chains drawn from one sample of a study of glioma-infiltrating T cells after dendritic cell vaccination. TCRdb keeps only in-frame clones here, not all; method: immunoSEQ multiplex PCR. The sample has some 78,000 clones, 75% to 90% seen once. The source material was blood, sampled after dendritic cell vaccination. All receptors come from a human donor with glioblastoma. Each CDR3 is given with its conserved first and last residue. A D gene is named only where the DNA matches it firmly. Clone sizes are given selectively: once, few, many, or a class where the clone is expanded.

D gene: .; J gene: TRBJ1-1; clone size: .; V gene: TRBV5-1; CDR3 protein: CASSYGGGNTEAFF; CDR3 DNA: TGCGCCAGCAGTTATGGGGGGGGGAACACTGAAGCTTTCTTT
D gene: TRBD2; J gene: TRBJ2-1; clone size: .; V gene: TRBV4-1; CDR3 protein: CASSQLAGGFNEQFF; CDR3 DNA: TGCGCCAGCAGCCAACTAGCGGGAGGGTTTAATGAGCAGTTCTTC
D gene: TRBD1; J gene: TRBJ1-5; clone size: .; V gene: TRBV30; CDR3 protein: CAWSLGQGKSNQPQHF; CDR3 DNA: TGTGCCTGGAGCCTAGGACAGGGAAAGTCTAACCAGCCCCAGCATTTT
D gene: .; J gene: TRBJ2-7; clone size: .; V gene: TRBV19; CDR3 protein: CASSPGTGASYEQYF; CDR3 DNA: TGTGCCAGTAGTCCCGGAACTGGGGCCTCCTACGAGCAGTACTTC
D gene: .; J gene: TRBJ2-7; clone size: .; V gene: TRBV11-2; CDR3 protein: CASSPTQSLEQYF; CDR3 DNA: TGTGCCAGCAGCCCCACACAATCCCTCGAGCAGTACTTC
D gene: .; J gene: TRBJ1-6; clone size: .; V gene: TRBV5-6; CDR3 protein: CASSLVSYNSPLHF; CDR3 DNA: TGTGCCAGCAGCTTGGTATCCTATAATTCACCCCTCCACTTT
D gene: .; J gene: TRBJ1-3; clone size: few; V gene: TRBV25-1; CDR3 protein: CASTETGSRGNTIYF; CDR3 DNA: TGTGCCAGCACCGAAACAGGGTCCAGAGGAAACACCATATATTTT
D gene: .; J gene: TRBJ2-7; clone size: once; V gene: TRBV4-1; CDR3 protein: CASSRPGERYEQYF; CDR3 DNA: TGCGCCAGCAGCCGGCCAGGGGAGAGGTACGAGCAGTACTTC
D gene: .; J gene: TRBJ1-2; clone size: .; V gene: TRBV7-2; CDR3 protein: CASSLLRFGYTF; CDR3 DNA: TGTGCCAGCAGCTTATTACGGTTTGGCTACACCTTC
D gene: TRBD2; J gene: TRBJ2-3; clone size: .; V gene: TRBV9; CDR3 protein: CASSVGTSGRTDTQYF; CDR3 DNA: TGTGCCAGCAGCGTAGGGACTAGCGGGAGAACAGATACGCAGTATTTT
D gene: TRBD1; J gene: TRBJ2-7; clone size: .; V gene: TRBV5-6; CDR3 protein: CASSSRDRLTYEQYF; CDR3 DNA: TGTGCCAGCAGCTCCCGGGACAGACTAACCTACGAGCAGTACTTC
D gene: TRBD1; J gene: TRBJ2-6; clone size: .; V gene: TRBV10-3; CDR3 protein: CAISAPGQPTSGANVLTF; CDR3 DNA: TGTGCCATCAGTGCCCCGGGACAGCCCACCTCTGGGGCCAACGTCCTGACTTTC
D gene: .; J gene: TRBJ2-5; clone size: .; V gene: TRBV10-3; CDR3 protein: CAISESGVRETQYF; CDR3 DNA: TGTGCCATCAGTGAGTCAGGGGTCCGGGAGACCCAGTACTTC
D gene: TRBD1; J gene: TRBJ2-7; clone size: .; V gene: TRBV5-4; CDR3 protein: CASSSGTGRFYEQYF; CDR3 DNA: TGTGCCAGCAGCTCCGGGACAGGGAGGTTCTACGAGCAGTACTTC
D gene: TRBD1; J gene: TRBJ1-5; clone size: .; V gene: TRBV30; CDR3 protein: CAGGQGSNQPQHF; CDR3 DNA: TGTGCCGGAGGACAGGGTAGCAATCAGCCCCAGCATTTT
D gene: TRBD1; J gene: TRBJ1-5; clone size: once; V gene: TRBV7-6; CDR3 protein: CASGQGNQPQHF; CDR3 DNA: TGTGCCAGCGGACAGGGAAATCAGCCCCAGCATTTT
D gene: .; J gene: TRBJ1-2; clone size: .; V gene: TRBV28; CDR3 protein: CASSLPPPSSNYGYTF; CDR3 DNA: TGTGCCAGCAGTTTACCCCCCCCTAGTTCTAACTATGGCTACACCTTC
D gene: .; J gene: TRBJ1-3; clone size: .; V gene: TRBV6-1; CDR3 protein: CASSESVESVGNTIYF; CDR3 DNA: TGTGCCAGCAGTGAAAGCGTGGAAAGTGTTGGAAACACCATATATTTT
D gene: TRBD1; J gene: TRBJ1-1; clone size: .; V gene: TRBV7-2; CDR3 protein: CASDRDRGPNTEAFF; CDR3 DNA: TGTGCCAGCGACAGGGACAGGGGGCCCAACACTGAAGCTTTCTTT
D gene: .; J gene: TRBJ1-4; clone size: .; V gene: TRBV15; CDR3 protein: CATSREQMEDEKLFF; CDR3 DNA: TGTGCCACCAGCAGAGAACAAATGGAGGATGAAAAACTGTTTTTT
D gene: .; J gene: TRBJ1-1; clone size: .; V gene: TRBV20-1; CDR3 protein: CSAPPLPFF; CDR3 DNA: TGCAGTGCGCCTCCCCTACCTTTCTTT
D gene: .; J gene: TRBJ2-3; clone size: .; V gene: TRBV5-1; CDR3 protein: CASSSARRGRGSADTQYF; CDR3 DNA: TGCGCCAGCAGCTCCGCCCGCAGGGGCAGGGGCTCGGCAGATACGCAGTATTTT
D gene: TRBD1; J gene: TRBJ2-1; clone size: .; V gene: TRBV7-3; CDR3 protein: CASSPRQGYNEQFF; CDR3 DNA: TGTGCCAGCAGCCCCAGACAGGGCTACAATGAGCAGTTCTTC
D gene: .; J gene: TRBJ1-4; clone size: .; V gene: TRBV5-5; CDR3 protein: CASSLIYGSYGNEKLFF; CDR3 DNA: TGTGCCAGCAGCTTGATTTACGGGTCCTATGGTAATGAAAAACTGTTTTTT
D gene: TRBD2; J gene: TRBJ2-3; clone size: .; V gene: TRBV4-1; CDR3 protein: CASKGGAGSGIPPDTQYF; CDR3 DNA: TGCGCCAGCAAGGGGGGAGCGGGTAGCGGGATTCCCCCAGATACGCAGTATTTT
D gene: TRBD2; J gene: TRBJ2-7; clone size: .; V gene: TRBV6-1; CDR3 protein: CASSDETSGPYEQYF; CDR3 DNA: TGTGCCAGCAGTGATGAGACTAGCGGGCCCTACGAGCAGTACTTC
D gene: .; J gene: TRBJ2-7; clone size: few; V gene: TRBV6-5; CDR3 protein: CASRTGLPNEQYF; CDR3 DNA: TGTGCCAGCAGAACGGGACTCCCAAACGAGCAGTACTTC
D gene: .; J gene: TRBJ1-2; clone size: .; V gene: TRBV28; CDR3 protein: CASSSILAGYTF; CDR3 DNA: TGTGCCAGCAGTTCTATTTTAGCTGGCTACACCTTC
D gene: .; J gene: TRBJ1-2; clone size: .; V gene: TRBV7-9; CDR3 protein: CASSSDSYGYTF; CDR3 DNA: TGTGCCAGCAGCTCAGACAGCTATGGCTACACCTTC
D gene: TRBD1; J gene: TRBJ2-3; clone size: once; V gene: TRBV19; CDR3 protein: CASSILRGQEVPDTQYF; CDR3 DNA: TGTGCCAGTAGTATTCTTAGGGGACAGGAAGTCCCAGATACGCAGTATTTT
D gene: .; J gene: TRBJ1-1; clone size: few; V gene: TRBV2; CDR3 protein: CASSRENTEAFF; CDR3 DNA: TGTGCCAGCAGTCGCGAGAACACTGAAGCTTTCTTT
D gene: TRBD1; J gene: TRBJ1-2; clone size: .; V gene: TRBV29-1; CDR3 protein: CSGGQGDYGYTF; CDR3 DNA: TGCAGCGGGGGACAGGGGGATTATGGCTACACCTTC
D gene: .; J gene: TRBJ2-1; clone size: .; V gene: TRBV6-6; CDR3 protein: CASQGLPSYNEQFF; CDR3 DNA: TGTGCCAGCCAGGGACTCCCGTCCTACAATGAGCAGTTCTTC
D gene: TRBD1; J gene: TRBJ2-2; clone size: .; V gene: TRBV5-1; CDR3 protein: CASSSGTGTLYYTGELFF; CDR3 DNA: TGCGCCAGCAGCTCGGGGACAGGGACGTTATATTACACCGGGGAGCTGTTTTTT
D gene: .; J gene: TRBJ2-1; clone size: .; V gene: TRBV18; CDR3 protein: CASSPPRERVTYNEQFF; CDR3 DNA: TGTGCCAGCTCACCACCTCGGGAGAGGGTTACCTACAATGAGCAGTTCTTC
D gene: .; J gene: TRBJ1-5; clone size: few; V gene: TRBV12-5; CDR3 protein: CASGLEQGLPQHF; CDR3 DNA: TGTGCTAGTGGTTTGGAACAGGGCCTTCCCCAGCATTTT
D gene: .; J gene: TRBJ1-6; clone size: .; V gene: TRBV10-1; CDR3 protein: CASSARSQAPTVNPSSYNSPLHF; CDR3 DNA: TGCGCCAGCAGTGCTCGTAGTCAGGCCCCAACAGTCAACCCGAGCTCCTATAATTCACCCCTCCACTTT
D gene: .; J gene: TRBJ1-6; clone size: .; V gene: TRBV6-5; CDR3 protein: CASSYSPGTYNSPLHF; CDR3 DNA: TGTGCCAGCAGTTATTCCCCGGGAACCTATAATTCACCCCTCCACTTT
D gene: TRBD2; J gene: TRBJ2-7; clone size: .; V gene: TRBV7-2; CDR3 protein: CASSLGTSGRPSF; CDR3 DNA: TGTGCCAGCAGCTTAGGGACTAGCGGGAGGCCCTCCTTC
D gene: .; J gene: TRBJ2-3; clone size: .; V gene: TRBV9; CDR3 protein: CANSTQEGDTQYF; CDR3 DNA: TGTGCCAACAGCACCCAGGAGGGGGATACGCAGTATTTT
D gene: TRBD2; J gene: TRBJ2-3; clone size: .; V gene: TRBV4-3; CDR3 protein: CASSQERGLASTDTQYF; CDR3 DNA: TGCGCCAGCAGCCAAGAGAGAGGACTAGCGAGCACAGATACGCAGTATTTT
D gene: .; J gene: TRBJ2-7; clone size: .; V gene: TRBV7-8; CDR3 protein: CASSPGLNPEQYF; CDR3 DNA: TGTGCCAGCAGCCCCGGACTAAACCCCGAGCAGTACTTC
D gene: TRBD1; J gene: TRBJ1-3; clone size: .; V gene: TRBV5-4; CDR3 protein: CASSSGTGPGNTIYF; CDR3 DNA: TGTGCCAGCAGCTCCGGGACAGGGCCGGGAAACACCATATATTTT
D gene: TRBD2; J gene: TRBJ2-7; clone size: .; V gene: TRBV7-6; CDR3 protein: CASSPSGRFSYEQYF; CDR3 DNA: TGTGCCAGCAGCCCAAGCGGGAGGTTCTCCTACGAGCAGTACTTC
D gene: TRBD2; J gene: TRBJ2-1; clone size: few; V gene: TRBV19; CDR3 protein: CATKSGGAYNEQFF; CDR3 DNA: TGTGCCACCAAATCCGGGGGGGCTTACAATGAGCAGTTCTTC
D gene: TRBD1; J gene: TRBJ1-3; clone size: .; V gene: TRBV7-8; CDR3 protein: CASSLATGAGNTIYF; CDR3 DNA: TGTGCCAGCAGCTTAGCAACAGGGGCTGGAAACACCATATATTTT
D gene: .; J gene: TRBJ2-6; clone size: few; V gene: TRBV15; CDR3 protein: CATSPERISGANVLTF; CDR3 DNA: TGTGCCACCAGCCCTGAGCGGATCTCTGGGGCCAACGTCCTGACTTTC
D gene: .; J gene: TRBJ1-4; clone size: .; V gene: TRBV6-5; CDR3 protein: CATRGTVNEKLFF; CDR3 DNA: TGTGCCACACGGGGGACGGTAAATGAAAAACTGTTTTTT